These T cell receptor beta chains were read from a single sample in a study of long-term antiretroviral therapy in people with HIV. TCRdb keeps only in-frame clones here, not all; method: immunoSEQ multiplex PCR. Among approximately 27,000 clones listed, around nine tenths were seen once. The specimen was unsorted PBMCs, collected about 5.2 years after starting antiretroviral therapy. All receptors come from a middle-aged woman with HIV. Each CDR3 is given with its conserved first and last residue. The D gene is left open where the match is weak. Clone size is shown for a subset of rows, as once, few, many or a class of expanded clone.

TRBJ1-6,.,once,TRBV4-1,CASSQVTENNSPLHF,TGCGCCAGCAGCCAAGTGACAGAAAATAATTCACCCCTCCACTTT
TRBJ2-1,.,.,TRBV10-3,CAISEGTSQFF,TGTGCCATCAGTGAGGGAACAAGCCAGTTCTTC
TRBJ1-5,.,.,TRBV4-1,CASSQATASNQPQHF,TGCGCCAGCAGCCAAGCAACAGCCAGCAATCAGCCCCAGCATTTT
TRBJ2-2,.,.,TRBV7-9,CASSDSRSGELFF,TGTGCCAGCAGTGACTCTAGGAGCGGGGAGCTGTTTTTT
TRBJ2-7,.,.,TRBV11-3,CASSSKDGYFTYEQYF,TGTGCCAGCAGCTCCAAGGACGGTTATTTTACCTACGAGCAGTACTTC
TRBJ1-2,.,.,TRBV27,CASRGEGRYGYTF,TGTGCCAGCCGTGGGGAGGGTCGCTATGGCTACACCTTC
TRBJ2-7,TRBD2,.,TRBV6-1,CASSRTSGTYEQYF,TGTGCCAGCAGTCGGACTAGCGGCACCTACGAGCAGTACTTC
TRBJ1-2,.,.,TRBV6-5,CASRVRGGHGYTF,TGTGCCAGCAGGGTCCGGGGGGGTCATGGCTACACCTTC
TRBJ2-7,.,.,TRBV5-1,CASSLGLGGGYEQYF,TGCGCCAGCAGCTTGGGACTAGGTGGGGGCTACGAGCAGTACTTC
TRBJ2-5,.,.,TRBV30,CAWSVAEETQYF,TGTGCCTGGAGTGTGGCGGAAGAGACCCAGTACTTC
TRBJ1-3,.,.,TRBV9,CASSPGGNSGNTIYF,TGTGCCAGCAGCCCAGGCGGGAACTCTGGAAACACCATATATTTT
TRBJ1-2,.,.,TRBV7-8,CASSLDTYGDYGYTF,TGTGCCAGCAGCTTAGATACCTACGGGGACTATGGCTACACCTTC
TRBJ1-2,TRBD1,.,TRBV9,CASSGHRGDYGYTF,TGTGCCAGCAGCGGGCACAGGGGGGACTATGGCTACACCTTC
TRBJ2-2,.,.,TRBV6-5,CASSTGTGELFF,TGTGCCAGCAGTACCGGAACCGGGGAGCTGTTTTTT